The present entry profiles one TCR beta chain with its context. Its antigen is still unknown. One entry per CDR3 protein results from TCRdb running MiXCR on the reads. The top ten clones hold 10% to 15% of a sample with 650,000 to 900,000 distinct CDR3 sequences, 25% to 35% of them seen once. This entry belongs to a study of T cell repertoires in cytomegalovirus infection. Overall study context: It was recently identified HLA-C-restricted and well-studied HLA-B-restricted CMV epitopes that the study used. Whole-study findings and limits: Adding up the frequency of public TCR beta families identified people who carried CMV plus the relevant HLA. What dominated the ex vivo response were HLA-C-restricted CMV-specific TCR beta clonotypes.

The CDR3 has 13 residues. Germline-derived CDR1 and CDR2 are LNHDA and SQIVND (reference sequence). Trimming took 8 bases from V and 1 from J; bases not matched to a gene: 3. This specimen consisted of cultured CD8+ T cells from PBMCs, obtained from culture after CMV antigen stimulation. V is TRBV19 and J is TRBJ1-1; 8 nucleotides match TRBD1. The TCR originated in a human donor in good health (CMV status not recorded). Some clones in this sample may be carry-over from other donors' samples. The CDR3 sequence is CASHRGWNTEAFF. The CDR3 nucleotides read TGTGCCAGTCACAGGGGGTGGAACACTGAAGCTTTCTTT.